The 10 T cell receptor beta chains below were found in one sample sequenced in a study of CD8+CD57+ T cells in acquired aplastic anemia. Profiling that covered TCR beta VDJ and CDR3 relied on genomic DNA as its template. TCRdb fed the reads into MiXCR, producing one record per CDR3 protein. This sample has a few hundred thousand distinct CDR3 sequences; 61% occur once, and the top ten carry over 25%. Sequenced: sorted CD4+, CD8+, or CD8+CD57+ T cells (not recorded which) from PBMCs. These receptors originate from a human donor in good health.

This clonotype was recorded at least ten times. One end of the junction does not line up with germline, which may come from a read error. V gene TRBV6-6 combines with J gene TRBJ2-7; TRBD1 matches at 11 bases. The CDR3 has 14 residues. The germline V gene encodes CDR1 MNHNY and CDR2 SVGAGI (reference sequence). The chain's CDR3 is CASCYGTGGQEQYF. The CDR3 DNA reads as TGTGCCAGCTGTTATGGGACAGGGGGTCAAGAGCAGTACTTC.

This rearrangement joins TRBV20-1 to TRBJ2-7; 8 nucleotides agree with TRBD1. The CDR3 contains 15 residues. Per the germline V gene, CDR1 is DFQATT and CDR2 is SNEGSKA (reference sequence). The V segment lost 2 bases and the J segment 4 bases; nucleotides outside the gene matches: 10. CDR3 DNA: TGCAGTGCTAGACCCTACAGGGGGGAAGTGTACGAGCAGTACTTC. This gives the protein CSARPYRGEVYEQYF.

The V gene is TRBV2, the J gene TRBJ2-5, with D unresolved. Germline V gene sequence: CDR1 SNHLY, CDR2 FYNNEI. V was trimmed by 3 bases and J by 7 bases, leaving 9 bases between them. The CDR3 contains 12 residues. As DNA, the CDR3 is TGTGCCAGCAGTGATCCCAGTCGGACCCAGTACTTC. Translation gives CASSDPSRTQYF.

The rearrangement joins TRBV20-1 to TRBJ2-5; 7 positions agree with TRBD2. Germline loops: CDR1 DFQATT, CDR2 SNEGSKA (reference sequence). The CDR3 runs to 13 residues. J lost 3 bases, V lost 4 bases, and 5 bases had no gene match. The DNA for the CDR3 is TGCAGTGCTACTAAGACTAGCAAAGAGACCCAGTACTTC. It translates to CSATKTSKETQYF.

This clonotype was found once. The V gene is TRBV6-5, the J gene TRBJ1-6; D is possibly TRBD1 (6 bases). The CDR3 contains 12 residues. Per germline, CDR1 MNHEY and CDR2 SVGAGI. V lost 6 bases to trimming and J lost 13 bases, with 13 bases between them. The CDR3 here is CASSLQGGPLHF. For the CDR3, the DNA is TGTGCCAGCAGCTTACAGGGTGGTCCCCTCCACTTT.

The chain joins TRBV7-9 to TRBJ2-3, with no clear D. Germline CDR1 is SEHNR and CDR2 is FQNEAQ (reference sequence). Trimming pared 5 bases from V and 0 bases from J, leaving 12 bases between. The CDR3 is 15 residues long. This chain's CDR3 is CASSRAGFSTDTQYF. The DNA of the CDR3 is TGTGCCAGCAGCCGTGCAGGTTTCAGCACAGATACGCAGTATTTT.

The rearrangement links TRBV24-1 to TRBJ2-3; tentative D call: TRBD2 (6 bases). This CDR3 comprises 18 residues. Germline CDR1 is KGHDR and CDR2 is SFDVKD. V was clipped by 0 bases and J by 0 bases, with 15 bases between them. In DNA, the CDR3 is TGTGCCACCAGTGATTTGGAGTTTTACGGAGGGAGCACAGATACGCAGTATTTT. Translated: CATSDLEFYGGSTDTQYF.

This chain uses TRBV24-1 with TRBJ2-3; D not certain. Deletions cut 3 bases from V and 4 bases from J, with 16 bases between. This CDR3 has 16 residues. Germline V CDR1 and CDR2: KGHDR, SFDVKD. The CDR3 loop is CATSDPDRRAADTQYF. The CDR3 coding sequence is TGTGCCACCAGTGATCCGGACCGCCGGGCAGCAGATACGCAGTATTTT.

This clonotype was seen repeatedly, ten times or more. This chain connects TRBV4-1 to TRBJ2-1; 9 positions match TRBD2. Germline CDR1 and CDR2: MGHRA and YSYEKL. This CDR3 contains 16 residues. Unmatched junction bases numbered 11, after V lost 1 base and J lost 10 bases. The CDR3 bases are TGCGCCAGCAGCCAAGCCCCCAAGCAAGCGGGGGGAGAGCAGTTCTTC. It is translated as CASSQAPKQAGGEQFF.

The J gene is TRBJ2-1, the V gene TRBV5-1; 14 bases agree with TRBD2. The J segment lost 3 bases and the V segment lost 3 bases, leaving 2 bases of the junction unmatched. The CDR3 runs 16 residues. The germline V gene encodes CDR1 SGHRS and CDR2 YFSETQ. Here the CDR3 reads CASSWTSGRNYNEQFF. The CDR3 DNA reads as TGCGCCAGCAGCTGGACTAGCGGGAGGAACTACAATGAGCAGTTCTTC.